One T cell receptor beta chain is described in this entry. What it recognizes is unknown. The sample originates from a study of CD8 T cells in ankylosing spondylitis. Study-wide points: Researchers report that disease-linked clones proved CD8+ and relatively rare in peripheral blood. Earlier reports found some motif variants in synovial fluid and blood in reactive arthritis. Clones tied to disease were said to be significantly enriched in matched ankylosing spondylitis synovial fluid.

The CDR3 loop spans 18 amino acids. V lost 0 bases and J lost 4; bases outside the gene matches: 10. The germline gives CDR1 SGHVS, CDR2 FNYEAQ. 5'-RACE, quantitative and with molecular barcodes, yielded the TCR beta libraries. TCRdb re-derived calls from the 5' RACE reads in MiXCR, one entry per CDR3 protein. Of some 92,000 distinct CDR3 sequences in the sample, approximately 30% were seen once. The V gene is TRBV7-6, the J gene TRBJ2-1; 9 bases are a match to TRBD1. This TCR was recovered from a male donor with ankylosing spondylitis or in good health (not recorded which). Material for sequencing was blood, either unsorted or a sorted T cell fraction (not recorded which). Here the CDR3 DNA reads TGTGCCAGCAGCTTAGCCGGGACAGGGAGCGAACTATACAATGAGCAGTTCTTC. This codes for CASSLAGTGSELYNEQFF.